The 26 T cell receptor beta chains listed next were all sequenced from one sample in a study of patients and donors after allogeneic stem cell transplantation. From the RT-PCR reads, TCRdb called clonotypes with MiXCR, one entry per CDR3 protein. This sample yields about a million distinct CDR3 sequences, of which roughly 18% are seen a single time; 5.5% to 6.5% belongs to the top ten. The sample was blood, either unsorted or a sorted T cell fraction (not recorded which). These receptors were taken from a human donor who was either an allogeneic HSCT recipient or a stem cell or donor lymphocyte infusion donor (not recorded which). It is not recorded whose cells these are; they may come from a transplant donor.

The CDR3 loop reads CASSLSSPTDTQYF. CDR3 sequence (DNA): TGTGCCAGCAGCTTATCGTCTCCCACAGATACGCAGTATTTT. The rearrangement links TRBV11-3 to TRBJ2-3; D not resolved. Trimming removed 2 bases from V and 2 bases from J, with 8 bases in between. Germline V gives CDR1 SGHNT, CDR2 YENEEA. CDR3 length equals 14 residues.

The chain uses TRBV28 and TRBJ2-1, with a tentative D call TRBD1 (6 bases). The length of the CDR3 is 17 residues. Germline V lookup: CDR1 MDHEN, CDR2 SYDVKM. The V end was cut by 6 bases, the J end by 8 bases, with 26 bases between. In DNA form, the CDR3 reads TGTGCCAGCAGCCCGGCGGCTTTGCAGGGGCCGGTGGATGAGCAGTTCTTC. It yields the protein CASSPAALQGPVDEQFF.

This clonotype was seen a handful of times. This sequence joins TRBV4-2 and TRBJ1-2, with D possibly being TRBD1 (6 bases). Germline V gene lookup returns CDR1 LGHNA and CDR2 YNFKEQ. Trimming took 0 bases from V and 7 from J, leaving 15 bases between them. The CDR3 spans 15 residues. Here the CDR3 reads CASSQDGGRLSGYTF. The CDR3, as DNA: TGTGCCAGCAGCCAAGACGGGGGGCGCCTCTCTGGCTACACCTTC.

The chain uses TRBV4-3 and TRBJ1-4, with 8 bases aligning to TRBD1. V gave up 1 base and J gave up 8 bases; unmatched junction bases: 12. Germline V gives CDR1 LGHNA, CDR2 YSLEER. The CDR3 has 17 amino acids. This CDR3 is CASSQAPGQVGGEKLFF. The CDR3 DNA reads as TGCGCCAGCAGCCAAGCACCGGGACAGGTCGGAGGAGAAAAACTGTTTTTT.

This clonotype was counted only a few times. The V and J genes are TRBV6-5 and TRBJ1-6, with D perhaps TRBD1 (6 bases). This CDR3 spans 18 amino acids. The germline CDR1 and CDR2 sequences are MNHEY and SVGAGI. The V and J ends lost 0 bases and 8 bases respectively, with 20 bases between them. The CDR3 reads CASSYSIMGAHKDSPLHF. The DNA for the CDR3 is TGTGCCAGCAGTTACTCGATCATGGGGGCCCATAAGGATTCACCCCTCCACTTT.

The CDR3 DNA follows: TGTGCCTGGAGTGTAGCGGTCAGATCAGCGATCTACGAGCAGTACTTC. It is translated as CAWSVAVRSAIYEQYF. The V gene is TRBV30, the J gene TRBJ2-7; D may be TRBD2 (5 bases). V was shortened by 0 bases and J by 3 bases, with 18 bases between the two germline ends. Germline CDR1 reads GTSNPN; CDR2 reads SVGIG (reference sequence). CDR3 length: 16 residues. The full variable domain, rest sourced from reference TRBV30 and TRBJ2-7, is SQTIHQWPATLVQPVGSPLSLECTVEGTSNPNLYWYRQAAGRGLQLLFYSVGIGQISSEVPQNLSASRPQDRQFILSSKKLLLSDSGFYLCAWSVAVRSAIYEQYFGPGTRLTVT.

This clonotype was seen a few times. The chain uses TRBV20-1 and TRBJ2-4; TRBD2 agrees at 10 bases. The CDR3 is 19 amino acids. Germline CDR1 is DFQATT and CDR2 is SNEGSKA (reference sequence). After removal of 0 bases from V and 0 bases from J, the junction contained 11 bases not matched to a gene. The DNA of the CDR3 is TGCAGTGCTAGAGATATTCTAGCGGGAGAGGGGTTAGCCAAAAACATTCAGTACTTC. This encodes CSARDILAGEGLAKNIQYF.

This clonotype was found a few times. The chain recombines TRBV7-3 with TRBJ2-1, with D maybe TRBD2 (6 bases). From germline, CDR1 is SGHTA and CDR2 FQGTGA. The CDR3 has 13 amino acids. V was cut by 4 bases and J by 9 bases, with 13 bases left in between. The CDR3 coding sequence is TGTGCCAGCAGCTCGGGAGTACTTAGTGAGCAGTTCTTC. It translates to CASSSGVLSEQFF.

CDR3: CASSSRTDYNEQFF. Written as DNA, the CDR3 is TGTGCCAGCAGCTCCAGGACAGATTACAATGAGCAGTTCTTC. V is TRBV7-8 and J is TRBJ2-1; possible D gene TRBD1, 6 bases. Germline values: CDR1 SGHVS, CDR2 FQNEAQ. The CDR3 is 14 amino acids. Deletions cut 4 bases from V and 4 bases from J, with 11 bases between.

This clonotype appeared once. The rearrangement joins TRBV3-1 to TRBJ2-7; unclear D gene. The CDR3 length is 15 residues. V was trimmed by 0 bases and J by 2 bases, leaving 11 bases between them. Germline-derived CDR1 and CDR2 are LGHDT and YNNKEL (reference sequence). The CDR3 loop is CASSQDLTLAYEQYF. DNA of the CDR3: TGTGCCAGCAGCCAAGATCTTACGTTAGCCTACGAGCAGTACTTC.

The CDR3 coding sequence is TGCGCCAGCAGCCTTGGTATCAATTCCAATCAGCCCCAGCATTTT. As protein: CASSLGINSNQPQHF. V usage is TRBV5-1 and J usage is TRBJ1-5; unclear D gene. The CDR3 is 15 residues long. V lost 4 bases, J lost 3 bases, and 14 bases lay in between. In germline, CDR1 is SGHRS, CDR2 YFSETQ.

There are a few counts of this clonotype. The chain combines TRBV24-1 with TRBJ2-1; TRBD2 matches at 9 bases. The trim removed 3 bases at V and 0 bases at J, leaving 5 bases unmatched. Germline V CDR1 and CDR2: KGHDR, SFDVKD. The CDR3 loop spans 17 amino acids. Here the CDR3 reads CATSDVTSGSSYNEQFF. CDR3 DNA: TGTGCCACCAGTGATGTGACTAGCGGAAGCTCCTACAATGAGCAGTTCTTC.

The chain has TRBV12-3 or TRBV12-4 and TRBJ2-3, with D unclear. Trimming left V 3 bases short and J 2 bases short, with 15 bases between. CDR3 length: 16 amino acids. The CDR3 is CASSLATEFFTDTQYF. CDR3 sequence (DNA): TGTGCCAGCAGTTTGGCTACGGAGTTCTTCACAGATACGCAGTATTTT.

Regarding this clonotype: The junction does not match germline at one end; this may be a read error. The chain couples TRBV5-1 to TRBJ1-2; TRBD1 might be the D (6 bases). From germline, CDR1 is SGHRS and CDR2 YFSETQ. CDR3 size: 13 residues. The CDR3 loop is CASNLEGGYGYTF. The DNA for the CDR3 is TGCGCCAGCAACTTGGAAGGGGGCTATGGCTACACCTTC. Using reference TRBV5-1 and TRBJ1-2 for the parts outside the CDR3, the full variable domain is KAGVTQTPRYLIKTRGQQVTLSCSPISGHRSVSWYQQTPGQGLQFLFEYFSETQRNKGNFPGRFSGRQFSNSRSEMNVSTLELGDSALYLCASNLEGGYGYTFGSGTRLTVV.

CDR3 sequence (DNA): TGCGCCAGCAGCTTCCAGACCTATACGAACACTGAAGCTTTCTTT. Amino acid sequence: CASSFQTYTNTEAFF. The J gene is TRBJ1-1, the V gene TRBV5-1; D is undetermined. Germline loops: CDR1 SGHRS, CDR2 YFSETQ. This CDR3 contains 15 residues. With 2 bases removed from V and 1 base from J, the gap between germline ends came to 12 bases.

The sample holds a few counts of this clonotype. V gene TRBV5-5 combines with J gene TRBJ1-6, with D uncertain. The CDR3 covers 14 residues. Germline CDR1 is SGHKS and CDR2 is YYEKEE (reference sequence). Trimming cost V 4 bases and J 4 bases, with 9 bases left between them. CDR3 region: CASSPLEYNSPLHF. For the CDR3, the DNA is TGTGCCAGCAGCCCACTTGAGTATAATTCACCCCTCCACTTT.

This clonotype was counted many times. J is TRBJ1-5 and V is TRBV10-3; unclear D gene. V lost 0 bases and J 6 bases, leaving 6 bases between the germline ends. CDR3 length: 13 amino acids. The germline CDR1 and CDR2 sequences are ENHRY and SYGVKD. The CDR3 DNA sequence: TGTGCCATCAGTGAGTCCGAGGGTCAGCCCCAGCATTTT. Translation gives CAISESEGQPQHF.

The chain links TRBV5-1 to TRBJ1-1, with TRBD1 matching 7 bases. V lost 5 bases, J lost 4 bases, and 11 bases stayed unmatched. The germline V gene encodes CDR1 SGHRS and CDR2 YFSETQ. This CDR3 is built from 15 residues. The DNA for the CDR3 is TGCGCCAGCAGTCTAACCGGGACAGTCGGCACTGAAGCTTTCTTT. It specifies CASSLTGTVGTEAFF.

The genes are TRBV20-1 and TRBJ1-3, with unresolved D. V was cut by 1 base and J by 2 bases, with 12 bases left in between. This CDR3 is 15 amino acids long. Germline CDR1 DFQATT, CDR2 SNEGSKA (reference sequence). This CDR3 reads CSARVPGAAGNTIYF. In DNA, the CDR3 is TGCAGTGCTAGAGTTCCGGGAGCGGCTGGAAACACCATATATTTT.

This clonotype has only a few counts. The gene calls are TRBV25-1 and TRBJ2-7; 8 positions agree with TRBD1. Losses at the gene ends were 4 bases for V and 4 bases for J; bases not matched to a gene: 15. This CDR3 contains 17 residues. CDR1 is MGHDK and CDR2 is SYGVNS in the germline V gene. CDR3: CASSGWTGFPLGYEQYF. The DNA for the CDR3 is TGTGCCAGCAGTGGATGGACAGGGTTCCCACTGGGGTACGAGCAGTACTTC.

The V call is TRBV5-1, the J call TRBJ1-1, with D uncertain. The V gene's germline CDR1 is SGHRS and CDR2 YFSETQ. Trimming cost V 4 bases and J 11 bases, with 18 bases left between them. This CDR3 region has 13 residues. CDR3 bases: TGCGCCAGCAGCACCGCTGAGGGCTCCGAGGCTTTCTTT. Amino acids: CASSTAEGSEAFF.

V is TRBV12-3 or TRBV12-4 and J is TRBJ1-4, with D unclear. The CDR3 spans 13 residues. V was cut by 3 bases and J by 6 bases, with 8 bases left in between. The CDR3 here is CASSFRFDEKLFF. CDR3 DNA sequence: TGTGCCAGCAGTTTTCGGTTCGATGAAAAACTGTTTTTT.

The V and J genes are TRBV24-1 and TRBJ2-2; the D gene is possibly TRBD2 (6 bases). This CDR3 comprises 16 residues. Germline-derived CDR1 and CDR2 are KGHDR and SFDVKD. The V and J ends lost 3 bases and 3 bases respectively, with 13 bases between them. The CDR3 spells CATSDAGQAYTGELFF. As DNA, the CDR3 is TGTGCCACCAGTGATGCGGGGCAGGCCTACACCGGGGAGCTGTTTTTT.

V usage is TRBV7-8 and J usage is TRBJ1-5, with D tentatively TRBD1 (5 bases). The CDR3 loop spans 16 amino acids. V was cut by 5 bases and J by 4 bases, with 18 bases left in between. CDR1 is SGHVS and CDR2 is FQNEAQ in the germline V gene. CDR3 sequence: CASSEPSYRNNQPQHF. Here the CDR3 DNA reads TGTGCCAGCAGCGAACCCTCGTACAGGAATAATCAGCCCCAGCATTTT.

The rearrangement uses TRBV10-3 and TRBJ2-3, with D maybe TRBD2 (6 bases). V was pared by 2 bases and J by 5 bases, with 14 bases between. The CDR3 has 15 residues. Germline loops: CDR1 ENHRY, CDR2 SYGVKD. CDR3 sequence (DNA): TGTGCCATCAGTGAGCTAACGGGAGCGGTAGATACGCAGTATTTT. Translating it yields CAISELTGAVDTQYF.

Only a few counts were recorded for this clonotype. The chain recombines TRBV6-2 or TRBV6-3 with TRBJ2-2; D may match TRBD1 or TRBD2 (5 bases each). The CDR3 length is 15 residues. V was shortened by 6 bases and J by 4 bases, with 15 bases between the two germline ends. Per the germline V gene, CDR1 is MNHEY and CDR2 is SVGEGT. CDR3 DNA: TGTGCCAGCAGACCTTCGGGGACCACCACCGGGGAGCTGTTTTTT. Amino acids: CASRPSGTTTGELFF.